The 18 T cell receptor beta chains reported below all come from one sample, sequenced in a study of radiotherapy plus CTLA-4 blockade in lung cancer. Libraries were prepared by immunoSEQ multiplex PCR; TCRdb keeps only in-frame clonotypes and omits some of them. The table includes around 85,000 clones, around 88% detected once. The input for sequencing was peripheral blood, taken from a patient treated with radiotherapy plus ipilimumab. These receptors were obtained from a human donor with non-small cell lung cancer who had a partial response to radiotherapy plus ipilimumab.

The chain recombines TRBV5-1 with TRBJ2-1; TRBD2 matches 13 bases. In germline, CDR1 is SGHRS, CDR2 YFSETQ. This CDR3 has 16 residues. V gave up 4 bases and J gave up 7 bases; unmatched junction bases: 8. The CDR3 DNA is TGCGCCAGCAGCGTACCGGGACTAGCGGGAATAAATGAGCAGTTCTTC. This encodes CASSVPGLAGINEQFF.

The V and J genes are TRBV5-4 and TRBJ2-7; 11 positions match TRBD2. The germline V gene encodes CDR1 SGHNT and CDR2 YYREEE (reference sequence). The CDR3 has 18 residues. The ends lost 4 bases at V and 6 bases at J; junction bases unmatched: 18. CDR3 nucleotide sequence: TGTGCCAGCAGCCCCGGCGGGGGAGTAGCGGGAGGGCAGGGCGAGCAGTACGTC. Its protein is CASSPGGGVAGGQGEQYV.

There are a few counts of this clone. The chain uses TRBV6-6 and TRBJ1-5; 7 nucleotides agree with TRBD1. The CDR3 length is 15 residues. Germline CDR1 is MNHNY and CDR2 is SVGAGI (reference sequence). Unmatched junction bases numbered 7, after V lost 5 bases and J lost 3 bases. CDR3 DNA sequence: TGTGCCAGCAGTCCTCCCGACAGGGACAATCAGCCCCAGCATTTT. This translates into CASSPPDRDNQPQHF.

The rearrangement uses TRBV27 and TRBJ2-3, with TRBD2 identical over 8 bases. CDR1 is MNHEY and CDR2 is SMNVEV in the germline V gene (reference sequence). The V gene end was trimmed by 7 bases and the J gene end by 1 base; junction bases not matched to a gene: 4. There are 14 residues in the CDR3. CDR3 DNA sequence: TGTGCCAGCATCTCGCGGGGGGGCACAGATACGCAGTATTTT. Residues: CASISRGGTDTQYF.

This chain connects TRBV6-5 to TRBJ2-3; 7 nucleotides agree with TRBD1. The germline V gene has CDR1 MNHEY and CDR2 SVGAGI. Unmatched junction bases numbered 5, after V lost 4 bases and J lost 4 bases. The CDR3 loop spans 14 amino acids. Here the CDR3 reads CASSLGQNSDTQYF. The CDR3 DNA follows: TGTGCCAGCAGTTTGGGACAGAACTCAGATACGCAGTATTTT.

The table lists this clone with a few counts. The genes are TRBV28 and TRBJ1-1, with a possible D match to TRBD1 (6 bases). V was shortened by 2 bases and J by 11 bases, with 15 bases between the two germline ends. The CDR3 has 13 amino acids. The germline gives CDR1 MDHEN, CDR2 SYDVKM. The CDR3 here is CASSLNRRGAAFF. CDR3 bases: TGTGCCAGCAGTTTAAACCGCAGGGGCGCGGCTTTCTTT.

The chain is built from TRBV28 and TRBJ1-2; TRBD1 matches 10 bases. There are 14 residues in the CDR3. CDR1 is MDHEN and CDR2 is SYDVKM in the germline V gene. Trimming took 10 bases from V and 8 from J; bases not matched to a gene: 13. The CDR3 region is CATRLRTGGQGYTF. The CDR3 nucleotides read TGTGCCACGAGGTTGCGGACAGGGGGTCAAGGCTACACCTTC.

For the CDR3, the DNA is TGTGCCAGCAGTTCCCTACCCTATGGCTACACCTTC. Encoded protein: CASSSLPYGYTF. The rearrangement joins TRBV28 to TRBJ1-2; D is unresolved. V lost 4 bases and J 4 bases, leaving 7 bases between the germline ends. This CDR3 is built from 12 residues. The germline gives CDR1 MDHEN, CDR2 SYDVKM.

The chain combines TRBV5-1 with TRBJ2-3, with 7 bases that match TRBD1. Germline assignment: CDR1 SGHRS and CDR2 YFSETQ. The CDR3 runs 14 residues. With 6 bases clipped from V and 4 bases from J, the junction kept 8 bases outside the gene matches. The CDR3 sequence: CASMSGQPADTQYF. The CDR3 coding sequence is TGCGCCAGCATGTCGGGACAGCCGGCAGATACGCAGTATTTT.

This clone was picked up one time. V is TRBV5-1 and J is TRBJ2-7; 7 positions agree with TRBD2. After removal of 4 bases from V and 2 bases from J, the junction contained 12 bases not matched to a gene. The germline CDR1 and CDR2 sequences are SGHRS and YFSETQ. The CDR3 loop spans 16 amino acids. Here the CDR3 reads CASSLLASLNPYEQYF. The CDR3 nucleotides are TGCGCCAGCAGCCTACTAGCGTCCCTTAACCCCTACGAGCAGTACTTC.

The V call is TRBV4-3, the J call TRBJ2-5; 8 bases agree with TRBD2. The CDR3 loop spans 15 amino acids. Germline CDR1 reads LGHNA; CDR2 reads YSLEER. The V and J ends lost 4 bases and 4 bases, in that order; junction bases with no gene match: 8. CDR3 sequence (DNA): TGCGCCAGCAGCCCTTCAGCGGGAGCTTCAGAGACCCAGTACTTC. Translated: CASSPSAGASETQYF.

The gene calls are TRBV6-1 and TRBJ1-4; 8 bases align to TRBD1. In germline, CDR1 is MNHNS, CDR2 SASEGT. This CDR3 is built from 13 residues. With V trimmed by 6 bases and J by 9 bases, 6 bases remained unmatched. The CDR3 DNA sequence: TGTGCCAGCAGGGGGGACAGGTCCCAAAAACTGTTTTTT. Translating gives CASRGDRSQKLFF.

J is TRBJ2-7 and V is TRBV28; maybe TRBD1 (5 bases). The V gene's germline CDR1 is MDHEN and CDR2 SYDVKM. V gave up 6 bases and J gave up 3 bases, with 18 bases separating them. The CDR3 spans 15 residues. DNA of the CDR3: TGTGCCAGCAGCTCGTGGCGTAGGGGAAACTACGAGCAGTACTTC. As protein: CASSSWRRGNYEQYF.

The chain couples TRBV5-1 to TRBJ2-7; D possibly corresponds to TRBD2 (5 bases). The length of the CDR3 is 15 residues. Germline lookup yields CDR1 SGHRS and CDR2 YFSETQ. Trimming removed 1 base from V and 0 bases from J, with 11 bases in between. The CDR3 nucleotides are TGCGCCAGCAGCTTGAGTGGGAGAAGCTCCTACGAGCAGTACTTC. It translates to CASSLSGRSSYEQYF. The full variable domain, completed using reference TRBV5-1 and TRBJ2-7, is KAGVTQTPRYLIKTRGQQVTLSCSPISGHRSVSWYQQTPGQGLQFLFEYFSETQRNKGNFPGRFSGRQFSNSRSEMNVSTLELGDSALYLCASSLSGRSSYEQYFGPGTRLTVT.

V and J are TRBV6-1 and TRBJ2-5; D perhaps matches TRBD1 (6 bases). There are 17 residues in the CDR3. V dropped 3 bases and J dropped 4 bases, with 21 bases sitting between them. Germline CDR1 MNHNS, CDR2 SASEGT. In DNA, the CDR3 is TGTGCCAGCAGTGATAAAAGACAGGTGGCCCGGGGAGAGACCCAGTACTTC. Amino acids: CASSDKRQVARGETQYF.

This chain connects TRBV4-1 to TRBJ1-2, with 9 bases matching TRBD1. Germline trimming cut 3 bases from V and 4 bases from J; bases unmatched to any gene: 9. Germline CDR1 is MGHRA and CDR2 is YSYEKL. The CDR3 extends over 16 amino acids. In DNA, the CDR3 is TGCGCCAGCAGCCAGGAAAACAGGGGGCGGACCTATGGCTACACCTTC. Translated, it gives CASSQENRGRTYGYTF.

The CDR3 DNA is TGTGCCAGCACCAGACTTCCGAGCTCCTACAATGAGCAGTTCTTC. It translates to CASTRLPSSYNEQFF. The V gene is TRBV6-1, the J gene TRBJ2-1; no reliable D call. Germline values: CDR1 MNHNS, CDR2 SASEGT. CDR3 length: 15 amino acids. The V and J ends lost 7 bases and 0 bases respectively, with 13 bases between them.

The chain carries TRBV28 and TRBJ2-5, with 11 bases that match TRBD2. This CDR3 comprises 15 residues. Germline V gene lookup returns CDR1 MDHEN and CDR2 SYDVKM. The junction had 4 bases not matched to a gene; V was cut back by 4 bases and J by 3 bases. CDR3 sequence reads: CASSSLAGGKETQYF. CDR3 sequence (DNA): TGTGCCAGCAGTTCTCTAGCGGGAGGAAAAGAGACCCAGTACTTC.